This TCR beta chain came from a study of shared clonotypes between healthy human individuals. Caucasian adults living in Nashville, Tennessee, provided all samples. Partitioning of CD4+ cells yielded a CD45RA+ naive subset and a CD45RA-negative memory subset. Sequencing was performed with immunoSEQ multiplex PCR; in TCRdb, only in-frame clones are kept and a portion is missing. The sample lists a few million clones; around 94% were seen once. Overall study findings and caveats: The study found roughly 5% of naive CD4 clonotypes shared across a handful of donors.

With 5 bases removed from V and 6 bases from J, the gap between germline ends came to 17 bases. The CDR3 has 14 residues. In germline, CDR1 is SGHTA, CDR2 FQGNSA. A word on this clone: The antigen is undetermined.

This clonotype was obtained from a man aged 18 to 30 in good health. The V and J genes are TRBV7-2 and TRBJ2-7; D call uncertain. Sequencing was done on a sample of naive CD4+ T cells sorted from blood. Subset here: CD45RA+ positively selected. The CDR3 reads CASSVPHQVSEQYF. The CDR3 nucleotides read TGTGCCAGCAGCGTCCCCCATCAAGTCAGCGAGCAGTACTTC.